The clone carrying this T cell receptor beta chain showed up many times. What it recognizes is unknown. TCR beta CDR3 region amplification was performed from RNA transcripts. When the TCR CDR3 underwent first-round RT-PCR, the HTBI primer set was used. MiXCR was run by TCRdb on the multiplex PCR reads, yielding one entry per CDR3 protein. The sample contains about 180,000 distinct CDR3 sequences, about a sixth of which appear only once. The source of the sample is a study of T cells in Graves' hyperthyroidism and ophthalmopathy. General study results and limits: It was a median around 6 months before onset that the model predicted ophthalmopathy. Most expanded thyroid clonotypes above 0.001 recurred in blood.

The CDR3 runs 14 residues. The germline CDR1 and CDR2 sequences are LNHDA and SQIVND (reference sequence). V was pared by 3 bases and J by 6 bases, with 12 bases between. Disease duration under 2 months; hyperthyroidism patients were aged 18 to 65. The study excluded patients with uncontrolled infection, other autoimmune disease, pregnancy or lactation. The sequence derives from a woman aged 45-65 years with Graves' hyperthyroidism. This chain uses TRBV19 with TRBJ1-5; TRBD1 is a possible D gene (5 bases). The sample taken for sequencing was blood. The CDR3, as DNA: TGTGCCAGTAGTATGGGTCCGGGGGGTCAGCCCCAGCATTTT. This encodes CASSMGPGGQPQHF.